This TCR beta chain was identified during a study of T-cell reconstitution after alpha-beta-depleted transplantation in children. Unique molecular identifiers were used in preparing the TCRbeta library. Via MiXCR, TCRdb re-called the PCR reads, giving one row per CDR3 protein. The sample contains roughly 150,000 distinct CDR3 sequences, roughly 11% of which appear only once. With 10 bases clipped from V and 3 bases from J, the junction kept 7 bases outside the gene matches. The CDR3 sequence is 13 residues long. Looked up from germline, CDR1 is ENHRY and CDR2 is SYGVKD. Broader study findings: About two months after transplant, alpha-beta T cells reportedly came from several hundred expanded graft clones. Surviving recipient T cells and intrathymic progenitors accounted for some patients' high TCRbeta diversity at day 60.

This clonotype was recorded at least ten times. Its specificity is unknown. The rearrangement links TRBV10-3 to TRBJ2-5; TRBD2 agrees at 8 bases. The TCR was taken from a boy aged 2 to 10 with acute myeloid leukemia, due to receive a stem cell transplant. The sequences come from PBMCs, collected before TCRalphabeta/CD19-depleted stem cell transplant. The CDR3 DNA is TGTGCCACCGAGAGAGCGGGGGAAGAGACCCAGTACTTC. Translation gives CATERAGEETQYF.